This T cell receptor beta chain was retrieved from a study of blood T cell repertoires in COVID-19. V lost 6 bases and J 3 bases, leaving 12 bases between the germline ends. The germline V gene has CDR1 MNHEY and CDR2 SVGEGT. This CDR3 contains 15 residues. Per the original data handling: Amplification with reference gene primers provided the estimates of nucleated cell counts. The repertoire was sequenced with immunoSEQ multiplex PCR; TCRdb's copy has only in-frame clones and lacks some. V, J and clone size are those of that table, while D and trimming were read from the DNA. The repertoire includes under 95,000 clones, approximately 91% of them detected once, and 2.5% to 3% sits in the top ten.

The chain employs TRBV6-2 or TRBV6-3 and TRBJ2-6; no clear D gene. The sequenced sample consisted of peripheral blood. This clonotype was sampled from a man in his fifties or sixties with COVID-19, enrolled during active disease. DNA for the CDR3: TGTGCCAGCAGCCAGGCGCGGAGTGGGGCCAACGTCCTGACTTTC. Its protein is CASSQARSGANVLTF.